This T cell receptor beta chain was identified in a study of blood T cell repertoires in COVID-19. The length of the CDR3 is 16 residues. Germline CDR1 and CDR2: SGDLS and YYNGEE. J gave up 2 bases and V 3 bases, and 6 bases lay outside the gene matches. Assay: immunoSEQ multiplex PCR; the TCRdb copy retains only in-frame clones and omits some. The sample consists of 200,000 or so clones, 89% of them appearing once. The specimen sequenced was peripheral blood. The chain links TRBV9 to TRBJ2-2; 8 nucleotides match TRBD2. The receptor was isolated from a man in his 60s who had recovered from COVID-19. CDR3 amino acids: CASSEGGRLNTGELFF. The CDR3 DNA reads as TGTGCCAGCAGCGAGGGCGGGAGGCTCAACACCGGGGAGCTGTTTTTT.